These T cell receptor beta chains were read from a single sample in a study of long-term antiretroviral therapy in people with HIV. Assay used: immunoSEQ multiplex PCR; TCRdb lists only in-frame clones, some missing. The table has 7,500 to 8,500 clones, 65% to 85% seen once. The material was unsorted PBMCs, obtained about 2.5 years before starting antiretroviral therapy. The receptor source for this set is a middle-aged man with HIV. Both conserved end residues are part of each CDR3. The D gene is left open where the match is weak. The listing skips clone size in some rows; elsewhere it reads once, few, many or a size class.

V gene	D gene	clone size	J gene	CDR3 protein	CDR3 DNA
TRBV9	TRBD1	-	TRBJ1-1	CASSAPDRGEGAEAFF	TGTGCCAGCAGCGCCCCCGACAGGGGAGAGGGAGCTGAAGCTTTCTTT
TRBV6-6	-	-	TRBJ2-1	CASSYSAPGAGNEQFF	TGTGCCAGCAGTTACTCGGCTCCGGGGGCGGGCAATGAGCAGTTCTTC
TRBV9	-	-	TRBJ1-1	CASSVLDSKNTEAFF	TGTGCCAGCAGCGTTCTGGACAGCAAGAACACTGAAGCTTTCTTT
TRBV7-9	TRBD2	few	TRBJ2-1	CASSPTSGGEKNEQFF	TGTGCCAGCAGCCCTACTAGCGGGGGAGAAAAAAATGAGCAGTTCTTC
TRBV6-1	TRBD1	-	TRBJ1-1	CASSARTGMFEAFF	TGTGCCAGCAGTGCCCGGACAGGGATGTTTGAAGCTTTCTTT
TRBV5-1	TRBD1	-	TRBJ2-7	CASSPRTGDYEQYF	TGCGCCAGCAGCCCGAGAACAGGGGACTACGAGCAGTACTTC
TRBV19	-	-	TRBJ2-2	CASSTLNRASGELFF	TGTGCCAGTAGTACATTGAACAGAGCCTCCGGGGAGCTGTTTTTT
TRBV6-5	-	-	TRBJ1-5	CASSYGVNQPQHF	TGTGCCAGCAGTTACGGGGTTAATCAGCCCCAGCATTTT
TRBV5-6	-	-	TRBJ2-5	CASSLKGAETQYF	TGTGCCAGCAGCTTGAAGGGCGCAGAGACCCAGTACTTC
TRBV4-1	-	few	TRBJ1-6	CASSLSEWTDNSPLHF	TGCGCCAGCAGCCTGTCCGAATGGACAGATAATTCACCCCTCCACTTT
TRBV6-5	-	-	TRBJ1-2	CASSYSTGGGYTF	TGTGCCAGCAGTTACTCGACAGGAGGAGGCTACACCTTC
TRBV18	TRBD2	few	TRBJ2-6	CASSTPGLAGVWANVLTF	TGTGCCAGCTCAACACCGGGACTAGCGGGGGTTTGGGCCAACGTCCTGACTTTC
TRBV19	-	-	TRBJ1-3	CASISATGTGNTIYF	TGTGCCAGTATCTCGGCAACAGGGACTGGAAACACCATATATTTT
TRBV19	TRBD2	-	TRBJ2-7	CASRRVRGDLSYEQYF	TGTGCCAGTAGGAGGGTTCGGGGGGATCTCTCCTACGAGCAGTACTTC
TRBV2	-	-	TRBJ2-2	CASREPLNTGELFF	TGTGCCAGCAGGGAACCACTGAACACCGGGGAGCTGTTTTTT
TRBV27	-	-	TRBJ2-3	CASSLNTDTQYF	TGTGCCAGCTCACTCAACACAGATACGCAGTATTTT
TRBV15	-	-	TRBJ2-3	CATSRDRVDTQYF	TGTGCCACCAGCAGAGATCGAGTAGATACGCAGTATTTT
TRBV4-2	-	-	TRBJ1-4	CASSPSGGRSEKLFF	TGTGCCAGCAGCCCAAGCGGGGGGCGCAGCGAAAAACTGTTTTTT
TRBV9	-	-	TRBJ1-4	CASSQEVGSLFF	TGTGCCAGCAGTCAAGAGGTCGGGTCGCTGTTTTTT